One sample yielded the 6 T cell receptor beta chains listed below, sequenced in a study of T-cell reconstitution after alpha-beta-depleted transplantation in children. Molecular barcoding with unique molecular identifiers was used for the TCRbeta library. Each CDR3 protein is one row after TCRdb ran MiXCR on the PCR reads. The sample gives 85,000 to 120,000 distinct CDR3 sequences, around 7.8% of which show up once; about 17% is in the top ten. The sample was PBMCs, taken before TCRalphabeta/CD19-depleted stem cell transplant. Source of these receptors: a boy aged 2 to 10 with acute lymphoblastic leukemia, due to receive a stem cell transplant.

This clonotype was detected ten times or more. The J gene is TRBJ2-3, the V gene TRBV11-3, with D unclear. Germline CDR1 SGHNT, CDR2 YENEEA. Trimming removed 4 bases from V and 2 bases from J, with 4 bases in between. The CDR3 consists of 12 residues. The CDR3 nucleotides read TGTGCCAGCAGCTCTCACACAGATACGCAGTATTTT. Its protein is CASSSHTDTQYF.

The chain joins TRBV2 to TRBJ1-2, with D unresolved. V lost 6 bases and J lost 2, with 7 bases in between. This CDR3 has 12 residues. The germline CDR1 and CDR2 sequences are SNHLY and FYNNEI. CDR3 in amino acids: CASRDLNYGYTF. CDR3 bases: TGTGCCAGCAGGGACTTAAACTATGGCTACACCTTC.

This clonotype came up many times. The chain links TRBV28 to TRBJ2-4; D may match TRBD1 or TRBD2 (5 bases each). In germline, CDR1 is MDHEN, CDR2 SYDVKM. Trimming took 3 bases from V and 12 from J, leaving 24 bases between them. The CDR3 totals 16 residues. The CDR3 reads CASSFSITGTRGTQYF. CDR3 sequence (DNA): TGTGCCAGCAGTTTCTCCATTACCGGGACCCGTGGCACTCAGTACTTC.

This clonotype was seen ten or more times. This rearrangement joins TRBV7-2 to TRBJ1-6; 8 bases are shared with TRBD1. The V gene's germline CDR1 is SGHTA and CDR2 FQGNSA. The length of the CDR3 is 15 residues. J lost 9 bases, V lost 4 bases, and 8 bases had no gene match. CDR3 region: CASSSAGTGGSPLHF. The CDR3, as DNA: TGTGCCAGCAGCTCAGCCGGGACAGGAGGTTCACCCCTCCACTTT.

The chain employs TRBV11-2 and TRBJ2-3, with D uncertain. The CDR3 extends over 17 amino acids. Between the trimmed V and J ends, which lost 3 bases and 2 bases, there was a span of 18 bases. Looked up from germline, CDR1 is SGHAT and CDR2 is FQNNGV. Here the CDR3 DNA reads TGTGCCAGCAGCTTTGATACCTGGACCCCGGACACAGATACGCAGTATTTT. Its protein product is CASSFDTWTPDTDTQYF.

V and J are TRBV7-3 and TRBJ2-1, with 9 bases fitting TRBD2. The germline V gene encodes CDR1 SGHTA and CDR2 FQGTGA. The CDR3 length is 16 residues. The CDR3 sequence is CASAPGSGGFYNEQFF. DNA of the CDR3: TGTGCTAGCGCCCCCGGCAGCGGGGGGTTCTACAATGAGCAGTTCTTC.